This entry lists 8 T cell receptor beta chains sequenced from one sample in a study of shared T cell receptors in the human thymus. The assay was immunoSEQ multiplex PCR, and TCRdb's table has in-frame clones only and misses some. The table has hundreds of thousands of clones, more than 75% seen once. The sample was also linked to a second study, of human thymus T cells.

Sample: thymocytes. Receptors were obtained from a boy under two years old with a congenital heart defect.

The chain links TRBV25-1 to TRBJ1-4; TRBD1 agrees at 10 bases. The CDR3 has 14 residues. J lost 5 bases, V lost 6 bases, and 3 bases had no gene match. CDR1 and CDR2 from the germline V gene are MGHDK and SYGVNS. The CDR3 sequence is CASRPGQGNEKLFF. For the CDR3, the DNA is TGTGCCAGCAGACCGGGACAGGGGAATGAAAAACTGTTTTTT.

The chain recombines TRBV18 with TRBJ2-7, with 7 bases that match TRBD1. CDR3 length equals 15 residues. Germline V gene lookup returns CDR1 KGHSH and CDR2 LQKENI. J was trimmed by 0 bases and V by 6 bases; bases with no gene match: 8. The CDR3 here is CASSLQGMGSYEQYF. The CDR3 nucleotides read TGTGCCAGCTCGCTACAGGGGATGGGCTCCTACGAGCAGTACTTC. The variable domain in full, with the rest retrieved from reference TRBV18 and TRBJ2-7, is NAGVMQNPRHLVRRRGQEARLRCSPMKGHSHVYWYRQLPEEGLKFMVYLQKENIIDESGMPKERFSAEFPKEGPSILRIQQVVRGDSAAYFCASSLQGMGSYEQYFGPGTRLTVT.

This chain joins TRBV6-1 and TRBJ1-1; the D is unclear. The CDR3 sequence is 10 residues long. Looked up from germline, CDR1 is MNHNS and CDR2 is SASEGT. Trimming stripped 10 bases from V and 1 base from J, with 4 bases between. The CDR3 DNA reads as TGTGCCACCCAGAACACTGAAGCTTTCTTT. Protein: CATQNTEAFF.

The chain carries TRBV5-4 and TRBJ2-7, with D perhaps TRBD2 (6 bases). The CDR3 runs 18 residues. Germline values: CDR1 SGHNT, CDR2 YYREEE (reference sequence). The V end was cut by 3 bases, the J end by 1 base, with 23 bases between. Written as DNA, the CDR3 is TGTGCCAGCAGCTCCCCGATCGGGTCGGGGGATCTATCCTACGAGCAGTACTTC. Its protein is CASSSPIGSGDLSYEQYF.

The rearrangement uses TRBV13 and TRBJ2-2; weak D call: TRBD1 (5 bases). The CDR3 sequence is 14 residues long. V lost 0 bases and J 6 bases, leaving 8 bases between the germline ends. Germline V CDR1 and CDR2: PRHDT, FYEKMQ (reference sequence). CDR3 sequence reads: CASSLGQGAGELFF. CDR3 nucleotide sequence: TGTGCCAGCAGCTTAGGCCAGGGCGCCGGGGAGCTGTTTTTT. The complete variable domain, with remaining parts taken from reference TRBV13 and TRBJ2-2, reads AAGVIQSPRHLIKEKRETATLKCYPIPRHDTVYWYQQGPGQDPQFLISFYEKMQSDKGSIPDRFSAQQFSDYHSELNMSSLELGDSALYFCASSLGQGAGELFFGEGSRLTVL.

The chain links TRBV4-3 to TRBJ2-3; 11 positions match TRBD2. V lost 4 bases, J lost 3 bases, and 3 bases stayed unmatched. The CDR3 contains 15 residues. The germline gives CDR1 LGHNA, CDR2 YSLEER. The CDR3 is CASSPGLAATDTQYF. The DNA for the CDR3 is TGCGCCAGCAGCCCGGGACTAGCGGCAACAGATACGCAGTATTTT.

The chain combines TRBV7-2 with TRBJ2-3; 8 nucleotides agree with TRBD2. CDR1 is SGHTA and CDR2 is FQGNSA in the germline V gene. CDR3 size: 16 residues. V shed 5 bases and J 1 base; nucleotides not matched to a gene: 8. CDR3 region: CASSPERERGTDTQYF. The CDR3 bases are TGTGCCAGCAGCCCCGAGCGGGAGAGGGGCACAGATACGCAGTATTTT. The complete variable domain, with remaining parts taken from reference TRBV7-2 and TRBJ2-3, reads GAGVSQSPSNKVTEKGKDVELRCDPISGHTALYWYRQSLGQGLEFLIYFQGNSAPDKSGLPSDRFSAERTGGSVSTLTIQRTQQEDSAVYLCASSPERERGTDTQYFGPGTRLTVL.

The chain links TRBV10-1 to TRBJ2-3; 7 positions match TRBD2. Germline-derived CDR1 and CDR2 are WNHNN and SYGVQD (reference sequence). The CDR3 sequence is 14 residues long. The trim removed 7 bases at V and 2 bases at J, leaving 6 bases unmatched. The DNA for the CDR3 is TGCGCCAGCAAGAGCGGGACCTTCACAGATACGCAGTATTTT. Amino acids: CASKSGTFTDTQYF.